The rows below give T cell receptor beta chains drawn from one sample of a study of patients and donors after allogeneic stem cell transplantation. TCRdb called the RT-PCR reads again in MiXCR, with one record for every CDR3 protein. The sample records around 200,000 distinct CDR3 sequences, around 40% being singletons. The sequenced sample consisted of blood, either unsorted or a sorted T cell fraction (not recorded which). The receptors here all came from a human donor who was either an allogeneic HSCT recipient or a stem cell or donor lymphocyte infusion donor (not recorded which). It is not recorded whose cells these are; they may come from a transplant donor. Both conserved end residues are part of each CDR3.

V	J	CDR3
TRBV12-3/TRBV12-4	TRBJ1-6	CASTVGPQPVNSPLHF
TRBV12-3/TRBV12-4	TRBJ1-2	CASSLGHLQSSYGYTF
TRBV6-5	TRBJ1-2	CASSGSTGFTRGYTF
TRBV6-5	TRBJ1-1	CASSYSSGGTEAFF
TRBV6-6	TRBJ2-2	CASSSWRGDTGELFF
TRBV5-5	TRBJ1-2	CASSLVGTANYGYTF
TRBV28	TRBJ1-2	CASSFETDTYGYTF
TRBV5-1	TRBJ2-7	CASSLLGFYEQYF
TRBV28	TRBJ2-7	CAVARTGSSYEQYF
TRBV5-1	TRBJ2-7	CASREQSLTFYEQYF
TRBV15	TRBJ1-3	CATSRGRVDGNTIYF
TRBV20-1	TRBJ1-6	CSALRRKNSPLHF
TRBV7-9	TRBJ2-7	CASSSRTFYEQYF
TRBV7-9	TRBJ1-2	CASSPGDRDGYTF
TRBV27	TRBJ1-6	CASRQFDNSPLHF
TRBV30	TRBJ1-1	CAWVPRVLNTEAFF
TRBV5-1	TRBJ1-2	CASSFKGRGVNGYTF
TRBV5-5	TRBJ1-1	CASSLVQVATEAFF